This T cell receptor (beta chain) appears in the sequencing data of a study of blood T cells in healthy people across ages. CDR1 is KGHDR and CDR2 is SFDVKD in the germline V gene. V was pared by 2 bases and J by 4 bases, with 9 bases of the junction left unmatched. This CDR3 is built from 18 residues. Through a sample-barcoded 5' primer and a J-beta primer mix, a second PCR was run for roughly 6 to 11 cycles. Using its own MiXCR run on the 5' RACE reads, TCRdb lists one record per CDR3 protein. The sample contains 760,000 or so distinct CDR3 sequences, approximately 25% of which appear only once. Each sample provided at least 6 micrograms of extracted total RNA. Study-wide findings and caveats: Unsorted PBMC input precluded a conclusive naive versus antigen-experienced comparison.

This clonotype has more than one count but fewer than ten. Its matching antigen is unknown. The same sample was also used in a study of T cells of mothers and their children. That study adds: Over five children and their three healthy Caucasian mothers were the donors.

Sequences were obtained from blood. V is TRBV24-1 and J is TRBJ2-2, with TRBD2 matching over 10 bases. The receptor was derived from a boy aged 5-17 years in good health. Here the CDR3 reads CATSDSVLAGAGTGELFF. The CDR3 nucleotides are TGTGCCACCAGTGATTCTGTGCTAGCGGGAGCTGGCACCGGGGAGCTGTTTTTT.